Detailed here is one TCR beta chain. Its antigen remains unidentified. Base qualities are not at hand, and no much larger clone is one base apart. Sample time point, as interpreted from the label and publication: about 28 days (+/-7) after the second vaccine dose. AZD1222 recipients whose second dose came at about 4 weeks and those whose second dose came at about 12 weeks were combined into one group, since spike-specific TCR depth and breadth did not differ between the two schedules. Vaccinee samples came from UK trials COV001 and COV002, including a single-blind randomized controlled phase 2/3 trial of AZD1222 (ChAdOx1 nCoV-19) in healthy adults. For TCRbeta chain sequencing, PBMC samples from trial participants were taken at day 0 and at day 28 after the second dose. CDR1 and CDR2 were assigned from the germline V gene (reference sequence) as LGHDT and YNNKEL. V is clipped by 1 base and J by 9 bases, and the sequence between their germline boundaries is 16 bases long. Its CDR3 holds 15 amino acids, cysteine through phenylalanine. Kept here is only the CDR3 DNA, which spans 45 bases and is read in frame from base 1.

The CDR3 regions of human TCRbeta chains were analyzed by immunosequencing. In the original analysis: Repertoire TCRs were matched against a reference library of SARS-CoV-2-specific TCRs generated with the MIRA antigen-specificity platform. Breadth meant the fraction of unique TCRs that were SARS-CoV-2-associated, whereas depth meant the fraction of total T cells that were SARS-CoV-2-associated. Using the MIRA data, every spike-specific TCR was mapped to the spike region that the TCR reacted to and assigned to either a CD4 or a CD8 class. Log10-transformed breadth and depth values were compared by one-way ANOVA with Sidak's multiple comparisons tests. TCRdb holds this immuneACCESS table with in-frame rearrangements only. Some clones are missing; in checked studies, unresolved V genes explain under half, and the rest has no known cause. V and J calls and clone size follow that table, whereas D and trimming were derived from the DNA. This sample gives around 83,000 clones in total; about nine tenths of them show up just once. The ten largest clones capture about 5.4% of the sample.

This sample was included in a study of T cell responses to AZD1222 COVID-19 vaccine (dated by TCRdb to 2020 to 2023). As for the study more broadly: A total of approximately 240 trial participants underwent TCR sequencing, of whom more than 200 had received two doses of AZD1222 and 26 had received two doses of the MenACWY control vaccine. Trial participants were enrolled by age into subgroups of 18-55, 56-69 and 70-plus years, and roughly 160, 29 and 62 TCR-sequenced participants, respectively, were included in these subgroups. Overall study outcomes, separate from this receptor: Conclusions about previously exposed vaccinees were limited because only six AZD1222 recipients were SARS-CoV-2 seropositive at baseline. Because no day 14 peak-response samples were available, the repertoires could be characterized only after the peak T cell response. Reportedly, almost half of the unique spike-specific TCRs recognized epitopes lying outside the regions that are mutated in the B.1.351 and B.1.1.7 variants. Most participants were white British and females outnumbered males, and the authors suggested that clonal diversity may have been underestimated. The vaccine-associated CD4 TCRs covered the entire spike protein, and the dominant responses fell in regions 160-218 and 743-854. In the small 56-69-year group, the increase in depth fell short of significance, most likely because of low power. Spike-specific TCR breadth and depth rose significantly after two AZD1222 doses compared with day 0 and with MenACWY recipients.

The sequence came from an adult who received the AZD1222 COVID-19 vaccine. The sample was peripheral blood, taken 28 days after the second AZD1222 dose. Recombination linked TRBV3-1 (or the pseudogene TRBV3-2) to TRBJ1-3; the D gene is possibly TRBD1, with 5 bases matching. CDR3 reads: CASSQAGIMVGTIYF. The nucleotide sequence reads as follows: TGTGCCAGCAGCCAAGCAGGGATAATGGTCGGCACCATATATTTT.